This is a list of T cell receptor beta chains from one sample in a study of blood T cell repertoires in COVID-19. Data came from immunoSEQ multiplex PCR; TCRdb stores just in-frame clones and leaves some out. This sample has 250,000 to 300,000 clones; around 90% occur once, and the top ten carry 3.7%. Sequenced input: peripheral blood. The receptors derive from a woman aged 40 to 50 with acute or convalescent COVID-19. Each CDR3 is given with its conserved first and last residue. Fields, in order: V gene, J gene, D gene, clone size, CDR3 protein, CDR3 DNA. The D gene is left open where the match is weak. Size values are once, few and many counts, or a class for expanded clones, and some rows have none.

TRBV19	TRBJ1-2	NA	NA	CASSIDQYDGYTF	TGTGCCAGTAGTATAGACCAGTACGATGGCTACACCTTC
TRBV2	TRBJ1-3	NA	NA	CASTARTARGGNTIYF	TGTGCCAGCACAGCTCGGACAGCAAGAGGTGGAAACACCATATATTTT
TRBV7-6	TRBJ1-2	NA	NA	CASSSSQSLAYGYTF	TGTGCCAGCAGCTCCTCCCAATCATTGGCCTATGGCTACACCTTC
TRBV11-2	TRBJ1-3	TRBD1	once	CASSEPDRVGNTIYF	TGTGCCAGCAGCGAACCCGACAGGGTAGGGAACACCATATATTTT
TRBV10-3	TRBJ1-2	TRBD1	NA	CAISAGGADYGYTF	TGTGCCATCAGCGCAGGGGGCGCGGACTATGGCTACACCTTC
TRBV6-5	TRBJ2-6	NA	few	CASMGAPSGANVLTF	TGTGCCAGCATGGGGGCGCCCTCTGGGGCCAACGTCCTGACTTTC
TRBV2	TRBJ1-2	NA	NA	CASSEPGVKTNYGYTF	TGTGCCAGCAGTGAACCCGGGGTAAAAACTAACTATGGCTACACCTTC
TRBV29-1	TRBJ1-5	TRBD1	NA	CSVGTGSGQPQHF	TGCAGCGTTGGGACAGGGTCGGGACAGCCCCAGCATTTT
TRBV9	TRBJ2-1	TRBD2	NA	CASSVSSGGGNEQFF	TGTGCCAGCAGCGTTTCCAGCGGGGGGGGCAATGAGCAGTTCTTC
TRBV30	TRBJ1-5	NA	NA	CAWKGRGIGGNQPQHF	TGTGCCTGGAAGGGTCGGGGAATTGGGGGCAATCAGCCCCAGCATTTT
TRBV2	TRBJ1-1	NA	NA	CASAIGGNTEAFF	TGTGCCAGCGCAATCGGAGGGAACACTGAAGCTTTCTTT
TRBV13	TRBJ1-1	NA	NA	CASSLRGTEAFF	TGTGCCAGCAGCTTAAGGGGAACTGAAGCTTTCTTT
TRBV7-9	TRBJ1-2	NA	NA	CASSLAQGLSYTF	TGTGCCAGCAGCTTAGCGCAGGGGTTATCCTACACCTTC
TRBV11-2	TRBJ1-1	NA	NA	CASSLDRDEAFF	TGTGCCAGCAGCTTAGATCGCGATGAAGCTTTCTTT
TRBV3-1/TRBV3-2	TRBJ1-5	NA	NA	CASSQVAGINQPQHF	TGTGCCAGCAGCCAAGTGGCAGGAATCAATCAGCCCCAGCATTTT
TRBV5-1	TRBJ1-2	NA	NA	CASSPGRGSYGYTF	TGCGCCAGCAGTCCCGGACGGGGAAGCTATGGCTACACCTTC
TRBV29-1	TRBJ1-5	TRBD1	NA	CSVETGGNQPQHF	TGCAGCGTTGAGACAGGGGGAAATCAGCCCCAGCATTTT
TRBV9	TRBJ1-5	TRBD1	NA	CASGTGVGNQPQHF	TGTGCCAGTGGAACAGGGGTAGGCAATCAGCCCCAGCATTTT
TRBV11-1	TRBJ1-1	NA	NA	CASSLRTDEAFF	TGTGCCAGCAGCTTACGGACAGATGAAGCTTTCTTT
TRBV6-5	TRBJ1-1	NA	NA	CASRLGGYTEAFF	TGTGCCAGCAGATTGGGGGGATACACTGAAGCTTTCTTT
TRBV11-2	TRBJ1-5	NA	few	CASSLDSVGNQPQHF	TGTGCCAGCAGCCTTGATTCGGTCGGCAATCAGCCCCAGCATTTT
TRBV18	TRBJ1-1	NA	NA	CASSPQGLNTEAFF	TGTGCCAGCTCACCACAGGGGTTGAACACTGAAGCTTTCTTT
TRBV20-1	TRBJ2-1	NA	NA	CSAREAGVPFF	TGCAGTGCTAGAGAGGCAGGGGTACCGTTCTTC
TRBV7-2	TRBJ1-1	NA	once	CASSLALGPLNTEAFF	TGTGCCAGCAGCTTAGCTCTAGGTCCCTTGAACACTGAAGCTTTCTTT
TRBV10-3	TRBJ2-1	TRBD2	once	CAISAGTRTYNEQFF	TGTGCCATCAGCGCCGGGACTAGAACCTACAATGAGCAGTTCTTC
TRBV4-1	TRBJ1-2	TRBD1	NA	CASSQPRRGTGYGYTF	TGCGCCAGCAGCCAACCCCGAAGAGGGACAGGGTATGGCTACACCTTC
TRBV24-1	TRBJ2-3	TRBD1	NA	CATSGQGQGGTDTQYF	TGTGCCACCAGTGGCCAAGGACAGGGTGGCACAGATACGCAGTATTTT
TRBV19	TRBJ2-5	TRBD2	NA	CASTRTSGAQETQYF	TGTGCCAGTACTAGGACTAGCGGGGCCCAAGAGACCCAGTACTTC
TRBV11-2	TRBJ2-1	TRBD1	NA	CASSRQGLSSYNEQFF	TGTGCCAGCAGCCGACAGGGGCTCAGCTCCTACAATGAGCAGTTCTTC
TRBV10-3	TRBJ2-3	TRBD2	once	CAISETPSGGLGTDTQYF	TGTGCCATCAGTGAGACGCCTAGCGGGGGCCTCGGCACAGATACGCAGTATTTT
TRBV30	TRBJ2-3	TRBD1	NA	CAWSEGQWVTDTQYF	TGTGCCTGGAGCGAGGGACAGTGGGTCACAGATACGCAGTATTTT
TRBV4-2	TRBJ2-6	NA	NA	CASSQAGTGANVLTF	TGTGCCAGCAGCCAAGCGGGGACTGGGGCCAACGTCCTGACTTTC
TRBV10-3	TRBJ1-1	NA	NA	CAISESRPRPNAEAFF	TGTGCCATCAGTGAGTCGAGGCCCAGACCGAACGCTGAAGCTTTCTTT
TRBV5-1	TRBJ1-2	NA	NA	CASSWTGGVDYGYTF	TGCGCCAGCAGCTGGACTGGGGGGGTTGACTATGGCTACACCTTC
TRBV9	TRBJ1-2	NA	NA	CASSVASRNYGYTF	TGTGCCAGCAGCGTAGCTAGTCGTAACTATGGCTACACCTTC
TRBV6-1	TRBJ1-5	NA	NA	CASSEGRQINQPQHF	TGTGCCAGCAGTGAAGGGAGACAGATCAATCAGCCCCAGCATTTT
TRBV14	TRBJ2-3	NA	NA	CASSPAGLLGADTQYF	TGTGCCAGCAGCCCAGCTGGACTCCTCGGGGCAGATACGCAGTATTTT
TRBV30	TRBJ2-2	TRBD2	NA	CAWSRSGGATGELFF	TGTGCCTGGAGTAGAAGCGGGGGGGCGACCGGGGAGCTGTTTTTT
TRBV4-1	TRBJ1-5	NA	NA	CASRLGRQPQHF	TGCGCCAGCAGGCTGGGCCGCCAGCCCCAGCATTTT
TRBV9	TRBJ2-1	TRBD1	NA	CASSEPGQENNEQFF	TGTGCCAGCAGCGAACCGGGACAGGAAAACAATGAGCAGTTCTTC
TRBV4-1	TRBJ1-2	NA	NA	CASSQDRQAGYTF	TGCGCCAGCAGCCAAGATCGGCAGGCCGGCTACACCTTC
TRBV18	TRBJ1-4	NA	NA	CASSPLGLSEKLFF	TGTGCCAGCTCACCACTCGGGTTGAGTGAAAAACTGTTTTTT
TRBV29-1	TRBJ1-2	TRBD1	NA	CSVVESGQGNNGYTF	TGCAGCGTTGTGGAATCTGGACAGGGTAATAATGGCTACACCTTC
TRBV19	TRBJ1-1	NA	NA	CASSISGQALNTEAFF	TGTGCCAGTAGTATTAGCGGGCAGGCCCTGAACACTGAAGCTTTCTTT
TRBV3-1/TRBV3-2	TRBJ2-5	NA	NA	CASSPRDRETQYF	TGTGCCAGCAGTCCTCGGGATCGGGAGACCCAGTACTTC
TRBV2	TRBJ1-5	TRBD1	few	CASRTGANQPQHF	TGTGCCAGCAGGACAGGGGCGAATCAGCCCCAGCATTTT
TRBV7-3	TRBJ1-6	NA	NA	CASSLSPSGGSPLHF	TGTGCCAGCAGCTTAAGTCCCAGCGGAGGTTCACCCCTCCACTTT